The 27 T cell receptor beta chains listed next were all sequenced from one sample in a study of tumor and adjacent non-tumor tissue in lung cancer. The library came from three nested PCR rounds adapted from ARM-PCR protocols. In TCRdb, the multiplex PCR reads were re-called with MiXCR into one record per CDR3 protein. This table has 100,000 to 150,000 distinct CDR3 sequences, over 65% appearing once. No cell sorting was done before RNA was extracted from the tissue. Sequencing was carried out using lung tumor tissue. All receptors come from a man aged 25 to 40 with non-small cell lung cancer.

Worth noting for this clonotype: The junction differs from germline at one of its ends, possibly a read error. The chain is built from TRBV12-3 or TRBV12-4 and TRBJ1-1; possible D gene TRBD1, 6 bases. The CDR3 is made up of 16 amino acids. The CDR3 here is CASRPGTLMLNREASF. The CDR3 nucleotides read TGTGCCAGCAGGCCCGGGACACTAATGTTGAACAGAGAAGCTTCCTTT.

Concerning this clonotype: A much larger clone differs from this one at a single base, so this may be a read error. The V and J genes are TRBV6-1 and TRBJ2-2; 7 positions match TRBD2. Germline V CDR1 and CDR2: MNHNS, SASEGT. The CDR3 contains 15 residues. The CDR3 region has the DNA TGTGCCAGCAGTGAAGGGGAGGGGAACGCCGGGGAGCTGTTTTTT. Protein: CASSEGEGNAGELFF.

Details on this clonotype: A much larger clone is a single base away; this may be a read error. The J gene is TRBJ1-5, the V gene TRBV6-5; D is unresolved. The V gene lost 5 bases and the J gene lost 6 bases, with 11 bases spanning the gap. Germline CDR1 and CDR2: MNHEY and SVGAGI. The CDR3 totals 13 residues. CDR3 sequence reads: CASSLGSGQPQHF. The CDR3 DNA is TGTGCCAGCAGTCTCGGCTCTGGTCAGCCCCAGCATTTT.

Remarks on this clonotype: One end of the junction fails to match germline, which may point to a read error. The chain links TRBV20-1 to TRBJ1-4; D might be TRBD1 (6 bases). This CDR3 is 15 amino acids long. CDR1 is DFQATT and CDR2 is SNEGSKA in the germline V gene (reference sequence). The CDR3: CSAPHGGAANEKLFF. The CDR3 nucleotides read TGCAGTGCTCCACACGGGGGGGCGGCTAATGAAAAACTATTTTTT.

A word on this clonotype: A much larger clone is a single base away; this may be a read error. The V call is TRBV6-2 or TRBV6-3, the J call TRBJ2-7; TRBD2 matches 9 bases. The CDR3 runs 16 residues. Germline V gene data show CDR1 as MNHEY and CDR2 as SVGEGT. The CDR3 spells CARSYASGATSYEQYF. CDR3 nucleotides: TGTGCCAGGAGTTACGCTAGCGGGGCCACCTCCTACGAGCAGTACTTC.

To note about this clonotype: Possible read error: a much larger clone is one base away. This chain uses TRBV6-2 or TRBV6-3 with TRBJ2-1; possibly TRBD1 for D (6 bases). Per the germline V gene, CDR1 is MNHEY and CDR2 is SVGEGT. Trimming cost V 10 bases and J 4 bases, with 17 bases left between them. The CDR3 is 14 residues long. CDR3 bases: TGTGCCACCCTACAGGGCGGGCCATACAATGAGCAGTTCTTC. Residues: CATLQGGPYNEQFF.

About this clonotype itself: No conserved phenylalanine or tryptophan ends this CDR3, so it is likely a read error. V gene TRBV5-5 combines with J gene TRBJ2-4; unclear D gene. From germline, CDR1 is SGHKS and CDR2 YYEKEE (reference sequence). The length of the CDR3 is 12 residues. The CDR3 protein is CASSLDVNIQYL. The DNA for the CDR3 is TGTGCAAGCAGCTTGGACGTAAACATTCAGTACTTA.

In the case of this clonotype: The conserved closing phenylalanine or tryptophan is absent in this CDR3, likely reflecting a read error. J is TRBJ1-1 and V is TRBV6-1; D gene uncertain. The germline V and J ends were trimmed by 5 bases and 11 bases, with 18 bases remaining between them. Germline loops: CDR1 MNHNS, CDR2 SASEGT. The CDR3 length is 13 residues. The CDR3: CASSFGPRVVAFL. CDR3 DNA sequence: TGTGCCAGCAGTTTCGGACCTAGGGTCGTTGCTTTCTTA.

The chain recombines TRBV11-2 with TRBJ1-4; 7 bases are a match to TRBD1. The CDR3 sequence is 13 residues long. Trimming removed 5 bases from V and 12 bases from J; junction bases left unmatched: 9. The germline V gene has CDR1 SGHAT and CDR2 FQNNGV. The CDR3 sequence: CASSQGDSGELFF. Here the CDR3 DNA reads TGTGCCAGCAGCCAGGGGGACAGCGGAGAACTGTTTTTT.

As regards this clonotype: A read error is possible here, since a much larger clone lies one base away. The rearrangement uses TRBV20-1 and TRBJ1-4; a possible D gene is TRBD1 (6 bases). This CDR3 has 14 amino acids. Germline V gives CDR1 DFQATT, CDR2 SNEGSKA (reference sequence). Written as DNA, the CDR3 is TGCAGTGCTCCCAAGGGGGGAACTAATGAAAATCTGTTTTTT. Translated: CSAPKGGTNENLFF.

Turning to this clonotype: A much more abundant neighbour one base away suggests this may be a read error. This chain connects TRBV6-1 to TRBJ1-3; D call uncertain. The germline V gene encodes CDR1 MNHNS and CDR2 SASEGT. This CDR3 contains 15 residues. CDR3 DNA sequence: TGTGCCAGCAGTGAATTAGCTATCTCTAGAAACACCATATATTTT. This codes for CASSELAISRNTIYF.

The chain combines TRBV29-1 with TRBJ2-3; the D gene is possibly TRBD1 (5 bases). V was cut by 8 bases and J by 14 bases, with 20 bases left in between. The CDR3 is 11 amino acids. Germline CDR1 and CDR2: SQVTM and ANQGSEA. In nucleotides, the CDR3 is TGCAGCATTCACCCGACAGATATGCGGTATTTT. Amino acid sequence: CSIHPTDMRYF.

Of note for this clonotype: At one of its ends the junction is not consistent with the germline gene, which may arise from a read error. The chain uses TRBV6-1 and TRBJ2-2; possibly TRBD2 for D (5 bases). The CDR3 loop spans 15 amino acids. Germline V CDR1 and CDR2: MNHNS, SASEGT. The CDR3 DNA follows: TGTGCCAGCAGGAGTACCAATGGGTACACCGGGGAACTGTTTTTT. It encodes CASRSTNGYTGELFF.

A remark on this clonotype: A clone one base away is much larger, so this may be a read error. For the CDR3, the DNA is TGTGCCAGCAGTTACTCGAGTCGGCATAGGGCAGGCGTCAATCAGCCCCAGCATTTT. As protein: CASSYSSRHRAGVNQPQHF. The chain is built from TRBV6-2 or TRBV6-3 and TRBJ1-5; D is uncertain. Germline lookup yields CDR1 MNHEY and CDR2 SVGEGT. The CDR3 has 19 residues. Deletions cut 0 bases from V and 3 bases from J, with 21 bases between.

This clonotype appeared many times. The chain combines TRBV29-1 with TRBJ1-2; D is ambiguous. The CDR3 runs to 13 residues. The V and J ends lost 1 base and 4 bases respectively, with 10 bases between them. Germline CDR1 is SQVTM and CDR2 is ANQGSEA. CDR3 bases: TGCAGCGTTGAAGTGGACGGATTCTATGGCTACACCTTC. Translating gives CSVEVDGFYGYTF.

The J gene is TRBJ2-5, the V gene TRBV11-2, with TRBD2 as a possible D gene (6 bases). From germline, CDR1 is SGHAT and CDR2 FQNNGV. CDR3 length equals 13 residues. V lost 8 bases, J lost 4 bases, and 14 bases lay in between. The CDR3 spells CASSYGGLETQYF. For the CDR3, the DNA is TGTGCCAGCTCTTATGGGGGGTTAGAGACCCAGTACTTC.

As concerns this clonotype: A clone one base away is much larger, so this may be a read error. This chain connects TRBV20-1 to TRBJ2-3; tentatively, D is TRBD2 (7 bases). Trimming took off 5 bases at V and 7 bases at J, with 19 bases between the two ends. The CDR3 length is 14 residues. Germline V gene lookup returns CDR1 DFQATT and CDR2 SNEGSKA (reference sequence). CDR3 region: CSAPTRGGLYTQYF. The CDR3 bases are TGCAGTGCTCCGACGAGGGGGGGCCTGTATACGCAGTATTTT.

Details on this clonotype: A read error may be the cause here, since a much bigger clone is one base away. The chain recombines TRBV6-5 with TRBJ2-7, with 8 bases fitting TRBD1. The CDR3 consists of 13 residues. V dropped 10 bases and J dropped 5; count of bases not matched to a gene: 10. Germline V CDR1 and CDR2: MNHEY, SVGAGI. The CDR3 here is CAIRGRTGNEQYF. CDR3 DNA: TGTGCCATCAGGGGGAGGACAGGGAACGAGCAGTACTTC.

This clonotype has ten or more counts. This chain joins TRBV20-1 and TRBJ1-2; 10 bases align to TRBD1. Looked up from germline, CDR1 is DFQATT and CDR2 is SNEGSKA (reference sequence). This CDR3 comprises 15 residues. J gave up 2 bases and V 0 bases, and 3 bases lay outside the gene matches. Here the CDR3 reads CSARDSGQGNYGYTF. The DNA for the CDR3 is TGCAGTGCTAGAGACTCGGGACAGGGGAACTATGGCTACACCTTC.

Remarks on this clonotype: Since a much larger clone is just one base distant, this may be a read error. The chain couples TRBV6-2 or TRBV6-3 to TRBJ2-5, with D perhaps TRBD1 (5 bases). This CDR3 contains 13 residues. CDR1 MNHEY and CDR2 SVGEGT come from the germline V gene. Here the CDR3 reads CSSSHDSQETQYF. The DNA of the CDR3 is TGTTCCAGCAGCCATGACAGCCAAGAGACCCAGTACTTC.

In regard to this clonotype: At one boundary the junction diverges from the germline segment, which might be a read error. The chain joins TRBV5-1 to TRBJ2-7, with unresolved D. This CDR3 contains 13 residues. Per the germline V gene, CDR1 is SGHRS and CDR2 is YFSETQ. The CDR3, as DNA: TGCGCCAGCAGCTTGGACATCCAATACGAGCACTACTTC. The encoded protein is CASSLDIQYEHYF.

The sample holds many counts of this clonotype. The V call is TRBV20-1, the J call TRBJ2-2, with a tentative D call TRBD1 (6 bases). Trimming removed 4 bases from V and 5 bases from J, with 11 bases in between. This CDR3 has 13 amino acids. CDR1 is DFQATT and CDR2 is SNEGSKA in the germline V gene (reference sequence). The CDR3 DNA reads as TGCAGTGCTACCAAACAGGGTACCGGGGAGCTGTTTTTT. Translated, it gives CSATKQGTGELFF.

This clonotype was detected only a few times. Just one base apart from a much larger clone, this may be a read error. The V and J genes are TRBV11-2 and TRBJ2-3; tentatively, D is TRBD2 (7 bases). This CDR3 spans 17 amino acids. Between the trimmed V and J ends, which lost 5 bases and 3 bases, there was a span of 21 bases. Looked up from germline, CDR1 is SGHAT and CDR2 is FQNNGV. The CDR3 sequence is CASSQSYGGGLTDTQYF. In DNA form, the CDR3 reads TGTGCCAGCAGCCAGTCCTACGGCGGGGGCCTGACAGATACGCAGTATTTT. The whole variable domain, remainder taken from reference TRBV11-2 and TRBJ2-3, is EAGVAQSPRYKIIEKRQSVAFWCNPISGHATLYWYQQILGQGPKLLIQFQNNGVVDDSQLPKDRFSAERLKGVDSTLKIQPAKLEDSAVYLCASSQSYGGGLTDTQYFGPGTRLTVL.

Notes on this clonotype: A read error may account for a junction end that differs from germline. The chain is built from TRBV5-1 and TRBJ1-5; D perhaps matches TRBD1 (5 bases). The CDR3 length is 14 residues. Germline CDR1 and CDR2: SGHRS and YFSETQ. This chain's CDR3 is CANSLGGDYQPQHF. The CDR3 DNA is TGCGCCAACAGCTTGGGCGGGGACTATCAGCCCCAGCATTTT.

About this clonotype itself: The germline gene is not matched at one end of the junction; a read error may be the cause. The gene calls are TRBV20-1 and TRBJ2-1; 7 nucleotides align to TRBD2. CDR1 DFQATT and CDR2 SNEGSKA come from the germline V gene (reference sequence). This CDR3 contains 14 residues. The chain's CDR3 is CSASTGGRYNEQLF. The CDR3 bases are TGCAGTGCTAGTACGGGAGGAAGATACAATGAGCAGCTCTTC.

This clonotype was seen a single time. The CDR3 reads CSAILSGSSYNEQFF. The CDR3 nucleotides read TGCAGTGCTATATTAAGCGGGAGCTCTTACAATGAGCAGTTCTTC. The gene calls are TRBV20-1 and TRBJ2-1; 8 bases fit TRBD2. CDR1 is DFQATT, CDR2 SNEGSKA, per germline (reference sequence). Losses at the gene ends were 4 bases for V and 4 bases for J; bases not matched to a gene: 9. This CDR3 spans 15 amino acids.

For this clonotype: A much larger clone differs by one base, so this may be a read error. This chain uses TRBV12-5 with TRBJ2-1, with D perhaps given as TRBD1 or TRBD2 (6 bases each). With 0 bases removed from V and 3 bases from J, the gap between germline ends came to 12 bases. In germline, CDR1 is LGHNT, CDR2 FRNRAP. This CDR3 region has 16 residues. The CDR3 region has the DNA TGTGCTAGTGGTTTGGTACTAGGGGGACTCTACAATGAGCAGTTCTTC. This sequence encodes CASGLVLGGLYNEQFF.